The TCR beta chain under discussion was sequenced for a study of control samples from healthy donors and cancer patients. The table came from immunoSEQ multiplex PCR; TCRdb's copy has only in-frame clones and leaves some out. This table has around 90,000 clones, about 85% appearing once. V was trimmed by 6 bases and J by 2 bases, leaving 10 bases between them. This CDR3 comprises 13 residues. J is TRBJ1-2 and V is TRBV12-3 or TRBV12-4; D unclear. The sequenced sample consisted of blood. The origin of this receptor is a man aged 25 to 40 in good health. Here the CDR3 reads CASRQTGNYGYTF. The CDR3 DNA is TGTGCCAGCAGACAGACTGGGAACTATGGCTACACCTTC.